Listed here is a single T cell receptor (beta chain). The antigen this receptor binds is unknown. Per-nucleotide qualities are absent, and no much larger clonotype sits a single base away. These data belong to a study of identifying expanded T cells in peripheral blood (dated by TCRdb to between 2018 and 2020). Background on the whole study: Separate aliquots of the same genomic DNA pool were sequenced to produce technical replicates, and four replicates were compared in pairs.

Overall study results and their limits: The binomial model flagged about 1.3 differentially abundant clones between technical replicates but 15 to 17 over about 2 weeks and 18 to 20 over four weeks. Across all healthy donors, variance in clone template counts between two-week samples was found to increase significantly with total template count. Across all healthy-donor time intervals, the beta-binomial model significantly lowered both the number of clones called differentially abundant and the false-positive rate. The authors expected that over much longer intervals, such as months to years, biological variance in healthy repertoires might increase even further.

The immunoSEQ Assay, which uses bias-controlled multiplex PCR amplification of genomic DNA, was used to profile TCRbeta CDR3 regions. Regarding the original processing steps: The absolute abundance of each unique TCRbeta CDR3 region was quantified after sequences were collapsed and filtered. Differential abundance was tested with a binomial (Fisher-equivalent) model and with a beta-binomial model adding time-dependent variance fitted from healthy donors. Any clone with fewer than 5 combined templates was excluded, and a clone was called differentially abundant if its Benjamini-Hochberg FDR was below 0.01. In the beta-binomial model, variance was expressed as a function of the total template count across the two samples, in the form v = (b*log(k)+a)^2. Held by TCRdb, this immuneACCESS table contains in-frame sequences only and omits some clones. Under half of the omission traces to an unresolved V gene where checked; the cause of the rest is unknown. V and J calls and clone size come straight from that table; D and trimming were deduced from the DNA. Recorded for this sample are about 100,000 clones; roughly 86% of them occurred a single time. Around 3.8% of the sample belongs to the ten largest clones.

No immune events such as infections were documented for the healthy donors during the collection period. To calibrate time-dependent variance in a beta-binomial model of T-cell clone differential abundance, blood repertoires from healthy donors were used as a training cohort. There were about 10 healthy donors in the training cohort, of whom 3 were female and 7 were male. An age range of about 29 to 65 years, with an average of roughly 47 years, was recorded for the donors. Whole blood, obtained from a commercial supplier, was collected from each healthy donor at three time points spaced two weeks apart. Genomic DNA was extracted from unsorted whole blood for immunosequencing. From the cysteine up to the phenylalanine, the CDR3 has a length of 12 residues. The only DNA kept is the CDR3, 36 bases in frame from the first base. Deletion took 7 bases off V and 5 bases off J, with a span of 12 bases between the germline ends. CDR1 and CDR2 are read off the germline V gene as SQVTM and ANQGSEA.

The sequencing input was blood. This sequence uses TRBV29-1 and TRBJ1-5, with the D segment identity uncertain. The TCR comes from a person aged 18 to 75 in good health. The CDR3 corresponds to CSELVGYQPQHF. The nucleotide sequence is given as TGCAGCGAGCTTGTAGGTTATCAGCCCCAGCATTTT. The full variable domain, with segments outside the CDR3 supplied by the reference TRBV29-1 and TRBJ1-5 proteins, appears as SAVISQKPSRDICQRGTSLTIQCQVDSQVTMMFWYRQQPGQSLTLIATANQGSEATYESGFVIDKFPISRPNLTFSTLTVSNMSPEDSSIYLCSELVGYQPQHFGDGTRLSIL.